The 2 T cell receptor beta chains below come from one sample, sequenced in a study of shared clonotypes between healthy human individuals. Using immunoSEQ multiplex PCR, the repertoire was profiled, and TCRdb retains in-frame clones only, with some absent. The profile covers about 530,000 clones, with around 96% appearing a single time and 0.06% taken by the ten largest. Sequenced input: naive CD4+ T cells sorted from blood. Subset described: CD45RA+ positively selected. These receptors originate from a woman in her thirties in good health.

The chain is built from TRBV28 and TRBJ2-5; maybe TRBD2 (5 bases). CDR3 length: 14 residues. CDR1 and CDR2 from the germline V gene are MDHEN and SYDVKM. Trimming took off 4 bases at V and 5 bases at J, with 14 bases between the two ends. The CDR3 DNA follows: TGTGCCAGCAGTTCAAACCCTAGCAGGGAGACCCAGTACTTC. It specifies CASSSNPSRETQYF. The full variable domain, its missing parts supplied by reference TRBV28 and TRBJ2-5, is DVKVTQSSRYLVKRTGEKVFLECVQDMDHENMFWYRQDPGLGLRLIYFSYDVKMKEKGDIPEGYSVSREKKERFSLILESASTNQTSMYLCASSSNPSRETQYFGPGTRLLVL.

This sequence joins TRBV29-1 and TRBJ2-7; TRBD1 or TRBD2 may be the D gene (5 bases each). The CDR3 consists of 13 residues. V lost 5 bases and J 0 bases, leaving 11 bases between the germline ends. CDR1 is SQVTM and CDR2 is ANQGSEA in the germline V gene. The chain's CDR3 is CSVQGPISYEQYF. The CDR3 DNA reads TGCAGCGTTCAGGGACCGATCTCCTACGAGCAGTACTTC.